This TCR beta chain was identified during a study of cytomegalovirus exposure and HLA in healthy donors (dated by TCRdb to 2015 to 2018). With respect to the entire study: In an earlier analysis of roughly 590 of the donors, 250 to 350 Gb of sequence data and approximately 120 million unique TCR beta sequences from about 179 million T cells were reported. Around 300 gigabases of sequencing data and tens of millions of unique TCR sequences were included in an early release covering roughly 600 HLA-typed donors. Of the 300 to 500 genotyped donors, approximately 81% were placed in the genetic ancestry cluster associated with self-reported Caucasian donors. The study aimed to test whether cataloging public T cell receptors could reveal signatures of past pathogen exposure. The T cell repertoires of 550 to 850 subjects were profiled by immunosequencing and related to cytomegalovirus serostatus. Besides the first cohort of some 670 subjects, a separate validation cohort made up of over 95 different subjects was used. To predict cytomegalovirus infection status, the study brought together high-throughput TCR immunosequencing, statistical association of individual TCRs with disease status, and machine learning. To study patterns of TCR occurrence, a later analysis re-analyzed previously published TCR beta repertoires from around 700 donors and added high-resolution HLA genotyping. Rather than using new phenotypic data, the later analysis identified candidate immune exposures from TCR beta sequences and from how often those sequences occurred across donors. An earlier analysis of 587 of the donors used high-throughput TCR beta sequencing to judge whether each TCR beta V gene segment behaved as functional or pseudogenic. Donor age, sex, ethnicity and CMV serostatus were collected together with the repertoire data. Genome-wide SNP genotypes for about 55% of the 666 donors were used in a later genetic analysis, which treated that subset as a discovery cohort. All discovery cohort repertoires had been generated on a single sequencing platform. Class I and class II HLA loci were covered by the typing at four-digit resolution. The number of typed donors differed by locus: roughly 629-640 for A, B, C, DRB1 and DQB1; approximately 520 for DQA1; roughly 600 for DPA1; and some 470 for DPB1. Roughly 5 DR-DQ haplotypes were handled as single units for association and clustering because linkage in the cohort was strong. Among approximately 370 genotyped donors of the cohort, an average of roughly 230,000 unique TCR beta nucleotide sequences was sequenced per donor, of which 15% to 20% were non-productive.

Libraries were constructed by the immunoSEQ multiplex PCR assay. The multiplex PCR relied on a mix of 60 forward primers for TCR Vbeta segments and 13 reverse primers for TCR Jbeta segments. The CDR3 region of rearranged TCR beta genes was amplified from genomic DNA by a multiplex PCR assay. The amplified TCR beta libraries were sequenced on the Illumina HiSeq System as 87-base-pair reads. The paper's data handling went like this. A later analysis counted about 82 million unique TCR beta chains across the approximately 700 repertoires, and about 10 million of these chains were shared by at least two donors. Raw reads were error-corrected and collapsed into unique sequences with a nearest-neighbor algorithm that merged closely related sequences to remove PCR and sequencing errors. Alignment of CDR3 sequences to IMGT reference sequences was used to assign V, D and J gene segments. For a sequence to be retained, a match of at least six nucleotides to both a V gene segment and a J gene segment was required. A rearrangement counted as productive if the CDR3 had no stop codons and remained in frame with V and J, and every other rearrangement counted as non-productive. Following IMGT convention, CDR3 was defined as the stretch from the second conserved V-encoded cysteine up to the conserved J-encoded phenylalanine. Sequences without an unambiguous match to a single V gene segment were excluded from the earlier analysis of 450 to 650 of the donors. An earlier analysis of almost 600 of the donors classified V segments as functional when productive rearrangements were above 56.7% and as segregating when the standard deviation between donors was above 5%. A statistical classification framework was built for diagnosing cytomegalovirus status from the catalog of TCR beta chain sequences. A later analysis assigned V and J genes by comparing TCR nucleotide sequences with IMGT/GENE-DB human TR gene sequences. A later analysis assigned CDR3 sequences and most-parsimonious VDJ recombination scenarios with the TCRdist pipeline. In a later analysis, each TCR beta chain was defined by its CDR3 amino acid sequence together with its V-gene family, and reads lacking a unique V-gene family were excluded. In a later analysis, nearly 600 highly shared, low-generation-probability nucleotide sequences were removed to address suspected cross-contamination and a sequencing artifact. In a later analysis, a clonal expansion index for each public chain was calculated from normalized within-repertoire ranks of inferred template counts. A later analysis computed generation probabilities with a VDJ recombination model fitted to out-of-frame rearrangements, and checked the results against IGoR. A later analysis scored TCR-TCR, TCR-HLA and TCR-CMV co-occurrence with hypergeometric tests, applying a repertoire-size bias correction to TCR pairs. A later analysis estimated false discovery rates by permuting HLA or CMV assignments 20 times. In a later analysis, co-occurring TCRs were grouped using DBSCAN, with TCRdist sequence similarity added in when clustering inside HLA-allele-positive subsets. Repertoires with fewer than 30,000 or more than 120,000 public chains were left out of co-occurrence clustering, as were five repertoires with anomalous nucleotide sharing. This is the immuneACCESS table as TCRdb keeps it, with only in-frame sequences that have V and J called. A part of the clones is gone; compared with another copy, unresolved V genes explain less than half, and the rest is unexplained. V and J calls and clone size are given by that table; D and trimming were obtained from the DNA. This sample lists around 150,000 clones; around 80% were detected once. The ten largest account for 5.7% of the sample.

Points on this clone: The target of this receptor is not known. Within one base of it there is no much larger clone, and no base qualities were kept.

The cohort comprised fewer than 700 healthy bone marrow donors. At the time of sampling, every cohort member was nominally healthy, though immune exposures that went unrecorded were likely present. The donor tested CMV seropositive, placing the donor among the 289 seropositive members of the cohort. Every donor gave a peripheral blood sample, and the peripheral blood mononuclear cells from that sample were used for TCR beta sequencing. Genomic DNA extraction from the blood cell samples was performed with the Qiagen DNeasy Blood Extraction Kit. The research as a whole found: In a later analysis, several top co-occurrence clusters were reported to appear linked to parvovirus B19, influenza, CMV and Epstein-Barr virus. In a later analysis, HLA-associated TCR beta chains were found to be more clonally expanded and to have lower generation probabilities than equally common non-associated chains. The only immune exposure information available for the cohort was CMV serostatus. In an earlier analysis of more than 500 of the donors, most TCR beta V segments appeared in productive rearrangements about 87% or about 30% of the time, broadly matching IMGT annotations. In both the original and validation cohorts, the classifier was reported to diagnose cytomegalovirus status with high specificity and sensitivity. Roughly uniform sequencing depth across donors was assumed in presence/absence analyses, although this assumption may not hold. Correlated functional status among segregating V segments might be attributable to linkage disequilibrium, but an unknown experimental factor could not be ruled out. When HLA alleles, especially DR and DQ, strongly co-occurred, TCR associations were difficult to assign to individual alleles. A later analysis associated roughly 17,000 TCR beta sequences with specific HLA alleles at a false discovery rate of 0.05. The 87-base-pair reads could not distinguish some IMGT-functional V segments, including TRBV6-2 and TRBV6-3, so those segments were excluded. While some public TCRs were present in many individuals, most TCR sequences turned up only very rarely across donors. A further reported finding was that TCR beta sequences accurately predicted the HLA-A and HLA-B alleles for most subjects in the first cohort. A cluster of highly shared sequence variants was judged likely to represent a technical artifact of the sequencing pipeline. It was suggested by the authors that the approach could potentially be generalized to other disease states and immunological phenotypes. The study gave a list of about 160 TCR beta chains associated with cytomegalovirus. Only TCR beta chains were sequenced in this cohort, and the absence of alpha or paired-chain data limited detectable features. A later genetic analysis reported fewer N-insertions in productive TCRs among donors in an Asian-associated ancestry cluster than the roughly 700-donor mean. A later analysis found that most CMV-associated TCR beta chains appeared HLA-restricted, with HLA associations seemingly driven largely by CMV exposure. Because some donors lacked HLA typing at each locus, the association tests relied only on the typed subset. According to a later analysis, TCR association rates differed among HLA loci, with DRB1 alleles showing the most associated TCRs and HLA-C alleles showing the fewest. A later genetic analysis associated a missense DCLRE1C variant with V-gene and J-gene trimming of TCR beta chains, and an independent cohort replicated the association. Because counts were too low, some 17 rarely observed V segments, including chromosome 9 orphons, were excluded from the earlier analysis of 587 of the donors. In vitro tests confirmed that a few of the cytomegalovirus-associated TCR beta chains recognize cytomegalovirus antigens.

Relative to germline, V is 4 bases shorter and J is 6 bases shorter, with 16 bases between their ends. The germline V gene encodes CDR1 MGHRA and CDR2 YSYEKL. Reading from cysteine to phenylalanine, the CDR3 counts 14 amino acids. The kept DNA is CDR3 alone, 42 bases in frame from the first base. The specimen was PBMCs. The sequence joins TRBV4-1 to TRBJ2-7; 6 matching bases give a weak D call of TRBD1. This receptor was taken from a man aged 25 to 45 in good health and CMV-seropositive. DNA sequence: TGCGCCAGCAGCCTGGAACAGGGTTTGGGCGAGCAGTACTTC. Protein translation: CASSLEQGLGEQYF.